A single sample is the source of the 29 T cell receptor beta chains below, sequenced in a study of blood T cell repertoires in COVID-19. Assay: immunoSEQ multiplex PCR; the TCRdb copy retains only in-frame clones and omits some. The repertoire holds some 150,000 clones, with approximately 86% as singletons. The specimen was peripheral blood. These TCRs come from a woman aged 45-65 years with acute or convalescent COVID-19.

This clone has only one observation. V and J are TRBV28 and TRBJ2-5; 9 positions match TRBD1. Germline CDR1 is MDHEN and CDR2 is SYDVKM. There are 16 residues in the CDR3. V gave up 6 bases and J gave up 3 bases; unmatched junction bases: 11. The DNA for the CDR3 is TGTGCCAGCAGCGTGTCGGGACAGGGCAAAAAAGAGACCCAGTACTTC. Translated: CASSVSGQGKKETQYF.

The chain is built from TRBV5-1 and TRBJ2-7; possible D gene TRBD1, 6 bases. Germline V gene data show CDR1 as SGHRS and CDR2 as YFSETQ. CDR3 length: 15 amino acids. V dropped 1 base and J dropped 2 bases, with 13 bases sitting between them. In DNA, the CDR3 is TGCGCCAGCAGCTTGTCGCCAGGGACAACCTACGAGCAGTACTTC. It yields the protein CASSLSPGTTYEQYF.

The V and J genes are TRBV27 and TRBJ2-3; the match to TRBD2 covers 13 bases. In germline, CDR1 is MNHEY, CDR2 SMNVEV (reference sequence). The CDR3 runs to 18 residues. The trim removed 3 bases at V and 1 base at J, leaving 7 bases unmatched. The CDR3 reads CASSFGHGLAGGTDTQYF. DNA for the CDR3: TGTGCCAGCAGTTTTGGGCACGGACTAGCGGGAGGCACAGATACGCAGTATTTT.

V and J are TRBV29-1 and TRBJ2-7, with 7 bases matching TRBD1. The CDR3 is made up of 12 amino acids. The J segment lost 5 bases and the V segment lost 5 bases, leaving 6 bases of the junction unmatched. CDR1 is SQVTM, CDR2 ANQGSEA, per germline. Written as DNA, the CDR3 is TGCAGCGTTATACAGGGGATCAACGAGCAGTACTTC. It yields the protein CSVIQGINEQYF.

This clone showed up just once. The chain is built from TRBV7-8 and TRBJ2-5; 10 nucleotides line up with TRBD2. J lost 3 bases, V lost 2 bases, and 3 bases had no gene match. Germline CDR1 reads SGHVS; CDR2 reads FQNEAQ. This CDR3 is built from 15 residues. CDR3 DNA: TGTGCCAGCAGCTTACAAGCGGGAGGGAAAGAGACCCAGTACTTC. Its protein is CASSLQAGGKETQYF.

V gene TRBV6-2 or TRBV6-3 combines with J gene TRBJ2-7, with TRBD2 identical over 9 bases. V shed 5 bases, J shed 0 bases, and the junction held 2 bases outside the gene matches. CDR3 length: 14 amino acids. Germline values: CDR1 MNHEY, CDR2 SVGEGT. CDR3 region: CASSLAGFSYEQYF. DNA for the CDR3: TGTGCCAGCAGTCTAGCGGGATTCTCCTACGAGCAGTACTTC.

The table lists this clone with a count of one. This rearrangement joins TRBV7-2 to TRBJ2-3; 8 nucleotides agree with TRBD2. Germline V gene lookup returns CDR1 SGHTA and CDR2 FQGNSA. V lost 1 base and J lost 2; bases outside the gene matches: 5. CDR3 length: 16 amino acids. The CDR3 spells CASSLGAGGHTDTQYF. CDR3 coding DNA: TGTGCCAGCAGCTTAGGTGCGGGGGGCCACACAGATACGCAGTATTTT.

The rearrangement joins TRBV20-1 to TRBJ1-2, with D possibly matching TRBD1 (6 bases). Trimming shortened V by 3 bases and J by 2 bases, and 19 bases separated the two germline ends. The CDR3 has 16 amino acids. Germline CDR1 DFQATT, CDR2 SNEGSKA (reference sequence). This chain's CDR3 is CSASGRITTGNYGYTF. In DNA, the CDR3 is TGCAGTGCTAGTGGGCGAATAACCACAGGGAACTATGGCTACACCTTC.

The CDR3 loop reads CASSYSTPGAAYGYTF. The CDR3 bases are TGTGCCAGCAGTTACTCGACCCCTGGGGCGGCCTATGGCTACACCTTC. V is TRBV6-2 or TRBV6-3 and J is TRBJ1-2; TRBD1 is a possible D gene (5 bases). Germline CDR1 MNHEY, CDR2 SVGEGT. The CDR3 extends over 16 amino acids. The V and J ends lost 0 bases and 4 bases respectively, with 15 bases between them.

This chain joins TRBV3-1 (or the pseudogene TRBV3-2) and TRBJ1-1, with a tentative D call TRBD1 (6 bases). CDR3 size: 14 residues. Germline V gene sequence: CDR1 LGHDT, CDR2 YNNKEL (reference sequence). Trimming pared 0 bases from V and 8 bases from J, leaving 13 bases between. This CDR3 reads CASSQDAWTVEAFF. The CDR3 DNA is TGTGCCAGCAGCCAAGATGCTTGGACAGTAGAAGCTTTCTTT.

In its sample, this clone was seen a few times. The CDR3 DNA follows: TGTGCCAGCAGGCGCGCATGGGACACCCAGCGTGGCTACACCTTC. Protein product: CASRRAWDTQRGYTF. The chain joins TRBV6-5 to TRBJ1-2; weak D call: TRBD1 (6 bases). CDR3 length: 15 residues. The germline CDR1 and CDR2 sequences are MNHEY and SVGAGI. Trimming took 6 bases from V and 7 from J, leaving 21 bases between them.

The rearrangement joins TRBV30 to TRBJ1-1; 9 bases map to TRBD1. The ends lost 2 bases at V and 5 bases at J; junction bases unmatched: 12. The germline V gene has CDR1 GTSNPN and CDR2 SVGIG (reference sequence). The CDR3 extends over 16 amino acids. The CDR3 nucleotides are TGTGCCTGGAGTACCCGGGACAGGGTGGGTTGGACTGAAGCTTTCTTT. Translated, it gives CAWSTRDRVGWTEAFF.

V gene TRBV5-1 combines with J gene TRBJ2-7; a possible D gene is TRBD1 (6 bases). Trimming removed 3 bases at V and 0 bases at J, with 13 bases between. CDR1 SGHRS and CDR2 YFSETQ come from the germline V gene. The CDR3 consists of 15 residues. Here the CDR3 DNA reads TGCGCCAGCAGCTGGCAGACAGGAATCTCCTACGAGCAGTACTTC. It codes for CASSWQTGISYEQYF.

This clone was observed a single time. The chain carries TRBV19 and TRBJ1-2; D might be TRBD1 (6 bases). The ends were cut back, 1 base at V and 3 bases at J, with 9 bases in the middle. The CDR3 loop spans 14 amino acids. Per the germline V gene, CDR1 is LNHDA and CDR2 is SQIVND (reference sequence). DNA for the CDR3: TGTGCCAGTAGTATAGTCCCAGGGGACTATGGCTACACCTTC. This gives the protein CASSIVPGDYGYTF.

V is TRBV10-2 and J is TRBJ1-5; 7 bases are shared with TRBD1. The CDR3 has 15 residues. V was pared by 5 bases and J by 7 bases, with 11 bases of the junction left unmatched. Germline loops: CDR1 WSHSY, CDR2 SAAADI. The CDR3 loop is CASSPSLGQWQPQHF. The DNA of the CDR3 is TGCGCCAGCAGTCCCTCCCTGGGACAGTGGCAGCCCCAGCATTTT.

J is TRBJ2-5 and V is TRBV11-3; the match to TRBD2 covers 14 bases. This CDR3 has 19 residues. Losses at the gene ends were 2 bases for V and 4 bases for J; bases not matched to a gene: 12. CDR1 and CDR2 (germline): SGHNT, YENEEA. The CDR3 region has the DNA TGTGCCAGCAGCTTATCCCAAACGACTAGCGGGGGGGCCCGAGAGACCCAGTACTTC. The encoded protein is CASSLSQTTSGGARETQYF. Filled out from reference TRBV11-3 and TRBJ2-5, the complete variable domain reads EAGVVQSPRYKIIEKKQPVAFWCNPISGHNTLYWYLQNLGQGPELLIRYENEEAVDDSQLPKDRFSAERLKGVDSTLKIQPAELGDSAVYLCASSLSQTTSGGARETQYFGPGTRLLVL.

This clone came up once. The chain has TRBV6-5 and TRBJ2-5, with TRBD2 as a possible D gene (6 bases). CDR3 length: 13 amino acids. Between the trimmed V and J ends, which lost 5 bases and 5 bases, there was a span of 12 bases. The germline CDR1 and CDR2 sequences are MNHEY and SVGAGI. Written as DNA, the CDR3 is TGTGCCAGCAGTCTATGGGCGGGGGAGACCCAGTACTTC. Residues: CASSLWAGETQYF.

The chain employs TRBV5-5 and TRBJ1-2, with 10 bases matching TRBD1. The CDR3 sequence is 14 residues long. The germline V gene has CDR1 SGHKS and CDR2 YYEKEE (reference sequence). Germline trimming cut 1 base from V and 7 bases from J; bases unmatched to any gene: 4. CDR3 protein: CASSLLRTGGGYTF. For the CDR3, the DNA is TGTGCCAGCAGCTTGCTGAGGACAGGGGGTGGCTACACCTTC.

The gene calls are TRBV19 and TRBJ1-6; D gene uncertain. With 6 bases removed from V and 12 bases from J, the gap between germline ends came to 15 bases. Germline-derived CDR1 and CDR2 are LNHDA and SQIVND (reference sequence). CDR3 length: 13 residues. The CDR3 loop is CASSFGSGIPLHF. In nucleotides, the CDR3 is TGTGCCAGTAGCTTCGGATCCGGGATACCCCTCCACTTT.

The chain links TRBV9 to TRBJ2-1; D is uncertain. V was trimmed by 3 bases and J by 5 bases, leaving 3 bases between them. CDR1 is SGDLS and CDR2 is YYNGEE in the germline V gene. CDR3 length: 11 amino acids. The CDR3 DNA follows: TGTGCCAGCAGCGCAAACAATGAGCAGTTCTTC. Translation: CASSANNEQFF.

The chain joins TRBV11-2 to TRBJ1-4; D not certain. The germline V gene encodes CDR1 SGHAT and CDR2 FQNNGV. This CDR3 contains 12 residues. Trimming pared 5 bases from V and 8 bases from J, leaving 9 bases between. The CDR3 is CASSPVPEKLFF. CDR3 coding DNA: TGTGCCAGCAGCCCTGTCCCGGAAAAACTGTTTTTT.

The rearrangement links TRBV5-1 to TRBJ2-4, with TRBD1 matching over 9 bases. V was clipped by 4 bases and J by 8 bases; unmatched bases: 10. Germline V gives CDR1 SGHRS, CDR2 YFSETQ. This CDR3 region has 15 residues. The DNA of the CDR3 is TGCGCCAGCAGCCTGGACGGGGACAGGGAAGACATTCAGTACTTC. It encodes CASSLDGDREDIQYF.

This clone was recorded a few times. The gene calls are TRBV19 and TRBJ2-7; TRBD2 matches 12 bases. V lost 5 bases, J lost 7 bases, and 9 bases stayed unmatched. The CDR3 spans 15 residues. Germline-derived CDR1 and CDR2 are LNHDA and SQIVND (reference sequence). The CDR3 DNA is TGTGCCAGTAGTCAGACTAGCGGGAGCCTTTGGGAGCAGTACTTC. It encodes CASSQTSGSLWEQYF.

V gene TRBV7-8 combines with J gene TRBJ2-1, with TRBD1 identical over 9 bases. The CDR3 covers 16 residues. CDR1 and CDR2 (germline): SGHVS, FQNEAQ. V lost 5 bases to trimming and J lost 1 base; unmatched junction nucleotides: 6. This chain's CDR3 is CASSHRQGGSYNEQFF. The CDR3, as DNA: TGTGCCAGCAGCCATCGACAGGGGGGATCCTACAATGAGCAGTTCTTC.

The chain combines TRBV9 with TRBJ1-2; D uncertain. Per the germline V gene, CDR1 is SGDLS and CDR2 is YYNGEE. Trimming stripped 4 bases from V and 8 bases from J, with 21 bases between. The CDR3 contains 15 residues. The CDR3 loop is CASSSVWGGFGGYTF. The DNA of the CDR3 is TGTGCCAGCAGCTCAGTCTGGGGAGGGTTCGGCGGCTACACCTTC.

This clone was seen ten or more times. The chain couples TRBV7-8 to TRBJ2-2; 10 bases line up with TRBD2. V lost 7 bases to trimming and J lost 5 bases; unmatched junction nucleotides: 7. The CDR3 extends over 15 amino acids. Germline lookup yields CDR1 SGHVS and CDR2 FQNEAQ. CDR3 region: CASNPLAGVTGELFF. Here the CDR3 DNA reads TGTGCCAGCAACCCCCTAGCGGGGGTGACCGGGGAGCTGTTTTTT.

The V call is TRBV6-5, the J call TRBJ1-5; D possibly corresponds to TRBD1 (6 bases). The CDR3 spans 14 residues. The V gene lost 4 bases and the J gene lost 3 bases, with 10 bases spanning the gap. Germline CDR1 reads MNHEY; CDR2 reads SVGAGI. DNA for the CDR3: TGTGCCAGCAGTTTGACAGGTTACAATCAGCCCCAGCATTTT. It yields the protein CASSLTGYNQPQHF.

This rearrangement joins TRBV6-5 to TRBJ1-6; maybe TRBD1 (5 bases). Germline CDR1 is MNHEY and CDR2 is SVGAGI. The V and J ends lost 5 bases and 9 bases respectively, with 14 bases between them. The CDR3 runs to 14 residues. DNA of the CDR3: TGTGCCAGCAGTCCTCCGGAGGGGCTTTCACCCCTCCACTTT. It yields the protein CASSPPEGLSPLHF.

The chain joins TRBV10-1 to TRBJ2-7; 15 bases agree with TRBD2. Unmatched junction bases numbered 6, after V lost 6 bases and J lost 6 bases. Germline lookup yields CDR1 WNHNN and CDR2 SYGVQD (reference sequence). There are 15 residues in the CDR3. The chain's CDR3 is CASSSGLAGGPEQYF. CDR3 sequence (DNA): TGCGCCAGCAGCAGTGGACTAGCGGGAGGGCCCGAGCAGTACTTC.